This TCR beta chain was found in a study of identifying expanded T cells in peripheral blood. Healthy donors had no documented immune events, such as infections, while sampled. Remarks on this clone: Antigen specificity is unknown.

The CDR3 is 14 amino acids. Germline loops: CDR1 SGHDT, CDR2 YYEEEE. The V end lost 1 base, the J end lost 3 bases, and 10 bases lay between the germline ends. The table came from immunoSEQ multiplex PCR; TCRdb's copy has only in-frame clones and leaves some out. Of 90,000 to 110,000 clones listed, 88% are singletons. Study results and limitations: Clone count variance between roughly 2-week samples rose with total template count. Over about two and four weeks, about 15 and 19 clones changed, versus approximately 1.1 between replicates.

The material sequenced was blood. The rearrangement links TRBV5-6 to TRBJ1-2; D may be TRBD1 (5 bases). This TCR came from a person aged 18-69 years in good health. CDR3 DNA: TGTGCCAGCAGCTTGTTCGACAGAGACTATGGCTACACCTTC. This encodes CASSLFDRDYGYTF.